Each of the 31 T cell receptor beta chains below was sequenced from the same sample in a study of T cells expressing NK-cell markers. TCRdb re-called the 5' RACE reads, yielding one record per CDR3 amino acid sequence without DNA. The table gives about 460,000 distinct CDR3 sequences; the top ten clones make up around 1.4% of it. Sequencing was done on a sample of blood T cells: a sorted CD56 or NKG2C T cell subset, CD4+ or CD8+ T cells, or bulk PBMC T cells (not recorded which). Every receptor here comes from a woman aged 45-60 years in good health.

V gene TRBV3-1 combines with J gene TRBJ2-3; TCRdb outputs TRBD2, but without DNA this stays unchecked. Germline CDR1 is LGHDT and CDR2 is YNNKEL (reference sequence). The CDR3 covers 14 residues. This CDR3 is CASSGDFNTDTQYF.

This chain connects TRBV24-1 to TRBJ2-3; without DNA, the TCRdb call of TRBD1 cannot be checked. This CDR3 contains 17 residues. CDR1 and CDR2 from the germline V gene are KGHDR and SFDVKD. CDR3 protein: CATSAVDRARGTDTQYF.

The CDR3 region is CSVPREKWETQYF. The chain uses TRBV29-1 and TRBJ2-5; TCRdb selects TRBD2, and the lack of DNA leaves this call unchecked. Germline assignment: CDR1 SQVTM and CDR2 ANQGSEA. The CDR3 consists of 13 residues. The full variable domain, in which reference TRBV29-1 and TRBJ2-5 provide the parts outside the CDR3, is SAVISQKPSRDICQRGTSLTIQCQVDSQVTMMFWYRQQPGQSLTLIATANQGSEATYESGFVIDKFPISRPNLTFSTLTVSNMSPEDSSIYLCSVPREKWETQYFGPGTRLLVL.

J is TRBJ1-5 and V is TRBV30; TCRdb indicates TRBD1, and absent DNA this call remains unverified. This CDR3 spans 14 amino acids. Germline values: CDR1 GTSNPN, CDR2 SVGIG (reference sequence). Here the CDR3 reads CAWSFGGSNQPQHF. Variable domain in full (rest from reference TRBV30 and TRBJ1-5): SQTIHQWPATLVQPVGSPLSLECTVEGTSNPNLYWYRQAAGRGLQLLFYSVGIGQISSEVPQNLSASRPQDRQFILSSKKLLLSDSGFYLCAWSFGGSNQPQHFGDGTRLSIL.

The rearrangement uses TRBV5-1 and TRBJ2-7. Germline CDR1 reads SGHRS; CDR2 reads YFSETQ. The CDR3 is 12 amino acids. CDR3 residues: CASSDGTYEQYF.

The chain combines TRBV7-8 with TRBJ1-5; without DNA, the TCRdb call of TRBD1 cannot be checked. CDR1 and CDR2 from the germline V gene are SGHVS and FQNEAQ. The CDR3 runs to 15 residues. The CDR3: CASSPTLDPNQPQHF. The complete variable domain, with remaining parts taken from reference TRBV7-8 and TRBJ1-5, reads GAGVSQSPRYKVAKRGQDVALRCDPISGHVSLFWYQQALGQGPEFLTYFQNEAQLDKSGLPSDRFFAERPEGSVSTLKIQRTQQEDSAVYLCASSPTLDPNQPQHFGDGTRLSIL.

The CDR3 protein is CASSTTGTSNQPQHF. The V call is TRBV28, the J call TRBJ1-5; TCRdb reports TRBD1, a call that lacks DNA to check it against. Germline loops: CDR1 MDHEN, CDR2 SYDVKM. The CDR3 has 15 residues. Filled out from reference TRBV28 and TRBJ1-5, the complete variable domain reads DVKVTQSSRYLVKRTGEKVFLECVQDMDHENMFWYRQDPGLGLRLIYFSYDVKMKEKGDIPEGYSVSREKKERFSLILESASTNQTSMYLCASSTTGTSNQPQHFGDGTRLSIL.

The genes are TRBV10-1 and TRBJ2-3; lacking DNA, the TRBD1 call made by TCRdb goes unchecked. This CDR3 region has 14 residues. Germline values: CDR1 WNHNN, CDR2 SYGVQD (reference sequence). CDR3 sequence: CASHTGVGTDTQYF.

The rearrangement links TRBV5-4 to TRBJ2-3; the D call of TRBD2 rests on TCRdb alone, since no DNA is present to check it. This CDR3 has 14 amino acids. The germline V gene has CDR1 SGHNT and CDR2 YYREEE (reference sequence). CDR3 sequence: CASSFRDRGYTQYF.

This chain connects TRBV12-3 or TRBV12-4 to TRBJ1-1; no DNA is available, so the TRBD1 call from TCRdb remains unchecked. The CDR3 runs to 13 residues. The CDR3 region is CASSRQGGLEAFF.

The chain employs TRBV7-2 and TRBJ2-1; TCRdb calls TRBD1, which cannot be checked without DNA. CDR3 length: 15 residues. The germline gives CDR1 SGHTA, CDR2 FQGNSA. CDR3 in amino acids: CASSLDWRGVNEQFF.

This chain's CDR3 is CASSFVGDYQETQYF. The chain links TRBV5-1 to TRBJ2-5. This CDR3 has 15 amino acids. The germline V gene has CDR1 SGHRS and CDR2 YFSETQ. Full variable domain (outside the CDR3, taken from reference TRBV5-1 and TRBJ2-5): KAGVTQTPRYLIKTRGQQVTLSCSPISGHRSVSWYQQTPGQGLQFLFEYFSETQRNKGNFPGRFSGRQFSNSRSEMNVSTLELGDSALYLCASSFVGDYQETQYFGPGTRLLVL.

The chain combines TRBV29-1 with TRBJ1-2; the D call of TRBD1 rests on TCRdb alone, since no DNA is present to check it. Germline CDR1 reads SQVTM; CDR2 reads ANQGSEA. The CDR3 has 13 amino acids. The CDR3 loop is CSVEAPGDYGYTF.

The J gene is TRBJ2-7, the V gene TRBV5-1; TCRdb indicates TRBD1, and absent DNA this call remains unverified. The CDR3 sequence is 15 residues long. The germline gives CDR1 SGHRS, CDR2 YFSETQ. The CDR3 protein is CASSPRVDLTYEQYF.

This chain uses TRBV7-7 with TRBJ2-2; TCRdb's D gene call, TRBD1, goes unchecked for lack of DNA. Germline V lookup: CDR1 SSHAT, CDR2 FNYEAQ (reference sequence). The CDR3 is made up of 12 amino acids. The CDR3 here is CGIGGRIGELFF.

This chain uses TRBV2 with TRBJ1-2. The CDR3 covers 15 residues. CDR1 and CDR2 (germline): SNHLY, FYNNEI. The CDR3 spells CASSGQGISNYGYTF.

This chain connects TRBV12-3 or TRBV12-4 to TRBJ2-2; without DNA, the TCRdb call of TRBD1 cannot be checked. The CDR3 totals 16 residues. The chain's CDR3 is CASSPQGRSGTGELFF.

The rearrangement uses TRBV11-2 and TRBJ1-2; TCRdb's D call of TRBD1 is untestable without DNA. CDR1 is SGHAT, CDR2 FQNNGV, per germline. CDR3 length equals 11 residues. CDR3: CATGGYYGYTF.

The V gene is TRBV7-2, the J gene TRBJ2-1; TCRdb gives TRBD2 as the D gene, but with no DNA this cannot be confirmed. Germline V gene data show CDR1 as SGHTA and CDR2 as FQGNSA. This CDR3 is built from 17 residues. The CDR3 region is CASSPTELAGLYNEQFF.

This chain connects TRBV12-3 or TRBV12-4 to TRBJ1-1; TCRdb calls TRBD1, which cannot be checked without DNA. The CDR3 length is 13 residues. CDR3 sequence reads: CASSPGTGMVAFF.

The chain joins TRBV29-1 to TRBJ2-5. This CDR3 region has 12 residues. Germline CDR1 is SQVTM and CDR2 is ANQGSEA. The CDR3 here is CSLGPAQETQYF. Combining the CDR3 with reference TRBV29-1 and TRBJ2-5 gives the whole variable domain SAVISQKPSRDICQRGTSLTIQCQVDSQVTMMFWYRQQPGQSLTLIATANQGSEATYESGFVIDKFPISRPNLTFSTLTVSNMSPEDSSIYLCSLGPAQETQYFGPGTRLLVL.

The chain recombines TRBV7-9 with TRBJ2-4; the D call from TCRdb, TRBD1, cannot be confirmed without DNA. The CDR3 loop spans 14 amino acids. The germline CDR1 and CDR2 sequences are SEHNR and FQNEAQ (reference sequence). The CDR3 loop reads CASSSASPPNIQYF.

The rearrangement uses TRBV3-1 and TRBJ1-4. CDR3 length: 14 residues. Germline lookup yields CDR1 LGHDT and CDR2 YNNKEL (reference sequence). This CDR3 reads CASSLGLDNEKLFF.

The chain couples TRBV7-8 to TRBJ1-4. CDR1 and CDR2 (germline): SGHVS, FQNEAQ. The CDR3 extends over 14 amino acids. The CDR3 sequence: CASSSATWDEKLFF.

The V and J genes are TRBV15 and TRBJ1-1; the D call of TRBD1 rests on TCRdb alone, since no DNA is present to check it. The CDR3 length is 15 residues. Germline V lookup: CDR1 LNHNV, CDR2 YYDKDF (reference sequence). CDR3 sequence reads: CATSRDRDRDTEAFF. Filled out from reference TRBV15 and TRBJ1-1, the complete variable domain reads DAMVIQNPRYQVTQFGKPVTLSCSQTLNHNVMYWYQQKSSQAPKLLFHYYDKDFNNEADTPDNFQSRRPNTSFCFLDIRSPGLGDTAMYLCATSRDRDRDTEAFFGQGTRLTVV.

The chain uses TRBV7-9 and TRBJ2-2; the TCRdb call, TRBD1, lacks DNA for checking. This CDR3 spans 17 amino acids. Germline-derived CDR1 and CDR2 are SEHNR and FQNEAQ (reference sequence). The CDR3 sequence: CASSLRRGPVGTGELFF.

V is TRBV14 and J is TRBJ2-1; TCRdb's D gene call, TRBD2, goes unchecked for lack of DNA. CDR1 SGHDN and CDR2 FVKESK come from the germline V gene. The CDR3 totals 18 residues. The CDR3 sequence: CASSPLHKTSGFLNEQFF.

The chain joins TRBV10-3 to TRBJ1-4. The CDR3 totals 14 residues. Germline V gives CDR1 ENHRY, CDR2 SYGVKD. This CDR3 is CATTDREVNEKLFF.

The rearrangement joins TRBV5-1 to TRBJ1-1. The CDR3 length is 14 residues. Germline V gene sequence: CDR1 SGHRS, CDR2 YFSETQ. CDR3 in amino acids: CASSLTRGGTEAFF.

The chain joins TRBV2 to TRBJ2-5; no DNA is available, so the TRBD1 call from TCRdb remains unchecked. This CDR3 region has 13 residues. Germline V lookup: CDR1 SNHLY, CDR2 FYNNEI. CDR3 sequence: CASSGDGQETQYF.

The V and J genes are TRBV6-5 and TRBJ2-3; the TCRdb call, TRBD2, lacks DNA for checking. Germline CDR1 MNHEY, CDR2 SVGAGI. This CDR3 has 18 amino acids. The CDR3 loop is CASSYGGRTSASTDTQYF.